This T cell receptor beta chain is from a study of blood T cell repertoires in COVID-19. Repertoires were generated with immunoSEQ multiplex PCR, while TCRdb's copy carries only in-frame clones and drops some. The sample yields under 50,000 clones, approximately 88% seen once. Trimming pared 11 bases from V and 5 bases from J, leaving 13 bases between. The CDR3 totals 13 residues. CDR1 and CDR2 from the germline V gene are MDHEN and SYDVKM. Input material: peripheral blood. The J gene is TRBJ1-6, the V gene TRBV28, with D tentatively TRBD1 (5 bases). The receptor was isolated from a man aged 65 to 79 with acute or convalescent COVID-19. The CDR3 DNA reads TGTGCCGGCCGGGACTCTAATAATTCACCCCTCCACTTT. This translates into CAGRDSNNSPLHF.